One T cell receptor beta chain is described in this entry. V was clipped by 0 bases and J by 5 bases, with 13 bases between them. The CDR3 is 15 amino acids. Germline V lookup: CDR1 SGHVS, CDR2 FQNEAQ. The table came from immunoSEQ multiplex PCR; TCRdb's copy has only in-frame clones and leaves some out. Of about 110,000 clones listed, about 71% were seen once; the top ten hold approximately 24%. The sample originates from a study of shared clonotypes between healthy human individuals. Study-wide background: Those who served as donors were two women and a few men between the ages of 18 and 49.

To make CD8 memory, CD45RO+ cells were put together with CCR7-negative CD45RA+ TemRA cells. This sequence originates from a woman aged 30 to 39 in good health. The chain is built from TRBV7-8 and TRBJ1-1; weak D call: TRBD1 (6 bases). Sequencing was done on a sample of memory CD8+ T cells sorted from blood. Subset indicated: CD45RO+ cells pooled with CCR7-negative TemRA cells. CDR3 region: CASSLAATGLTEAFF. The CDR3 region has the DNA TGTGCCAGCAGCTTAGCCGCAACAGGGCTGACTGAAGCTTTCTTT.